The clone carrying this T cell receptor (beta chain) turned up a few times. The target antigen is unknown. The CDR3 totals 15 residues. Trimming pared 0 bases from V and 6 bases from J, leaving 12 bases between. From germline, CDR1 is MGHRA and CDR2 YSYEKL. This entry belongs to a study of T cell repertoires in cytomegalovirus infection. Points from the study as a whole: Dominating the ex vivo response were TCR beta clonotypes that were CMV-specific and HLA-C-restricted.

TCRdb re-called the reads with MiXCR, one entry per CDR3 protein. Among 380,000 or so distinct CDR3 sequences listed, nearly 35% were seen once. The sequence was collected from a human donor in good health (CMV status not recorded). Some clones in this sample may be carry-over from other donors' samples. The chain carries TRBV4-1 and TRBJ1-3; no clear D. Material: cultured PBMCs, obtained from culture after CMV antigen stimulation. The CDR3 nucleotides read TGCGCCAGCAGCCAAGAGACCCGAGGCCCAAACACCATATATTTT. This translates into CASSQETRGPNTIYF.